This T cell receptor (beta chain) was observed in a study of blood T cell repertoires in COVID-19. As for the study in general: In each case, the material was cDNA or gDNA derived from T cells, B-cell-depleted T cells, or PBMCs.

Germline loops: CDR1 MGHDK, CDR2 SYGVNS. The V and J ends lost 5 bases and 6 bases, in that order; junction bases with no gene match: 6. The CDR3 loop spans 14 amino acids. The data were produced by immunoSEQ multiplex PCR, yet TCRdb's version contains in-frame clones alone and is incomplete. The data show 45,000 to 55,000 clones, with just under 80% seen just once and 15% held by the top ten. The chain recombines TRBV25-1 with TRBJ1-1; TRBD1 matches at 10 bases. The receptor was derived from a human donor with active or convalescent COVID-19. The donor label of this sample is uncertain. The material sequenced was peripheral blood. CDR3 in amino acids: CASSLRTGGAEAFF. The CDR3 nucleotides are TGTGCCAGCAGTCTACGGACAGGGGGGGCTGAAGCTTTCTTT.